These 30 T cell receptor beta chains were all obtained from the same sample, sequenced in a study of blood T cell repertoires in COVID-19. The assay was immunoSEQ multiplex PCR, and TCRdb's table has in-frame clones only and misses some. The sample lists around 140,000 clones, about 89% seen once, with around 4.5% in the top ten. Sequenced input: peripheral blood. The receptor source for this set is a man aged 60 to 69 with COVID-19, enrolled during active disease.

J is TRBJ2-7 and V is TRBV5-4, with TRBD1 matching over 7 bases. V was pared by 0 bases and J by 2 bases, with 5 bases of the junction left unmatched. Germline CDR1 SGHNT, CDR2 YYREEE (reference sequence). This CDR3 region has 15 residues. This CDR3 reads CASSLASGGPYEQYF. CDR3 DNA sequence: TGTGCCAGCAGCTTGGCGTCAGGGGGACCCTACGAGCAGTACTTC. The whole variable domain, filled in from reference TRBV5-4 and TRBJ2-7, reads ETGVTQSPTHLIKTRGQQVTLRCSSQSGHNTVSWYQQALGQGPQFIFQYYREEENGRGNFPPRFSGLQFPNYSSELNVNALELDDSALYLCASSLASGGPYEQYFGPGTRLTVT.

This chain joins TRBV30 and TRBJ2-1, with a possible D match to TRBD2 (5 bases). Trimming took off 0 bases at V and 6 bases at J, with 18 bases between the two ends. Germline assignment: CDR1 GTSNPN and CDR2 SVGIG (reference sequence). The CDR3 is 16 residues long. CDR3 amino acids: CAWSVPQPFRGNEQFF. For the CDR3, the DNA is TGTGCCTGGAGTGTTCCACAACCTTTTCGGGGCAATGAGCAGTTCTTC.

This chain uses TRBV19 with TRBJ1-6; TRBD1 is a possible D gene (6 bases). Per the germline V gene, CDR1 is LNHDA and CDR2 is SQIVND (reference sequence). V was trimmed by 6 bases and J by 2 bases, leaving 14 bases between them. This CDR3 is built from 16 residues. CDR3 bases: TGTGCCAGTAGCCAAGGGACACCTACCTATAATTCACCCCTCCACTTT. Amino acids: CASSQGTPTYNSPLHF.

This chain links TRBV5-4 with TRBJ1-2; TRBD1 agrees at 11 bases. Germline values: CDR1 SGHNT, CDR2 YYREEE (reference sequence). The V and J ends lost 7 bases and 3 bases, in that order; junction bases with no gene match: 2. The CDR3 runs to 13 residues. The CDR3 bases are TGTGCCAGCGGGGGACAGGGGGACTATGGCTACACCTTC. Its protein is CASGGQGDYGYTF.

This chain links TRBV2 with TRBJ1-6; D may be TRBD1 (6 bases). CDR3 size: 15 residues. The germline gives CDR1 SNHLY, CDR2 FYNNEI. V lost 3 bases, J lost 7 bases, and 13 bases lay in between. The CDR3 here is CASSDATGRNSPLHF. DNA of the CDR3: TGTGCCAGCAGTGACGCGACAGGTCGCAATTCACCCCTCCACTTT.

To note about this clone: Other DNA sequences in this specimen translate into the identical CDR3. The V call is TRBV5-1, the J call TRBJ1-2; 9 nucleotides line up with TRBD1. Germline V gene sequence: CDR1 SGHRS, CDR2 YFSETQ. The CDR3 runs 12 residues. The V segment lost 4 bases and the J segment 8 bases; nucleotides outside the gene matches: 3. The CDR3 bases are TGCGCCAGCAGCCCGGACAGGGGAGGCTACACCTTC. Protein product: CASSPDRGGYTF. The complete variable domain, with remaining parts taken from reference TRBV5-1 and TRBJ1-2, reads KAGVTQTPRYLIKTRGQQVTLSCSPISGHRSVSWYQQTPGQGLQFLFEYFSETQRNKGNFPGRFSGRQFSNSRSEMNVSTLELGDSALYLCASSPDRGGYTFGSGTRLTVV.

The genes are TRBV7-6 and TRBJ2-1; 7 positions match TRBD1. The V gene end was trimmed by 4 bases and the J gene end by 9 bases; junction bases not matched to a gene: 12. This CDR3 spans 15 amino acids. CDR1 and CDR2 (germline): SGHVS, FNYEAQ. The DNA for the CDR3 is TGTGCCAGCAGCTATTCCGGGACAGTTTTGGGTGAGCAGTTCTTC. As protein: CASSYSGTVLGEQFF.

The table lists this clone with a count of one. The rearrangement joins TRBV4-2 to TRBJ2-1; 11 nucleotides agree with TRBD1. V shed 0 bases and J 6 bases; nucleotides not matched to a gene: 10. From germline, CDR1 is LGHNA and CDR2 YNFKEQ. This CDR3 comprises 18 residues. CDR3 DNA sequence: TGTGCCAGCAGCCAAGAGCCCCCGGGACAGGGGGGTCTCAATGAGCAGTTCTTC. Its protein product is CASSQEPPGQGGLNEQFF.

This sequence joins TRBV10-3 and TRBJ1-1, with 11 bases that match TRBD1. The trim removed 2 bases at V and 4 bases at J, leaving 12 bases unmatched. The CDR3 extends over 18 amino acids. Germline V lookup: CDR1 ENHRY, CDR2 SYGVKD. DNA of the CDR3: TGTGCCATCAGTGAGCCGCGCAGGACAGGGGGCTTGGGCACTGAAGCTTTCTTT. It is translated as CAISEPRRTGGLGTEAFF.

The rearrangement joins TRBV21-1 to TRBJ1-1. TRBV21-1 is classified as a pseudogene. This CDR3 comprises 17 residues. In DNA, the CDR3 is TGTGCCAGCAGCGCCCGGGAACCTTTCCCATGGATCACTGAAGCTTTCTTT. This encodes CASSAREPFPWITEAFF.

J is TRBJ2-3 and V is TRBV5-5; D remains ambiguous. The germline V gene encodes CDR1 SGHKS and CDR2 YYEKEE (reference sequence). This CDR3 contains 15 residues. Trimming shortened V by 6 bases and J by 0 bases, and 14 bases separated the two germline ends. CDR3 bases: TGTGCCAGCATCCCAGGTCACCCTAGCACAGATACGCAGTATTTT. Residues: CASIPGHPSTDTQYF.

The chain links TRBV2 to TRBJ1-2; tentative D call: TRBD1 (6 bases). CDR1 and CDR2 (germline): SNHLY, FYNNEI. There are 13 residues in the CDR3. V was cut by 3 bases and J by 6 bases, with 11 bases left in between. In DNA, the CDR3 is TGTGCCAGCAGTGAGGTCGGGGGGCATGGCTACACCTTC. Translation gives CASSEVGGHGYTF. Together with reference TRBV2 and TRBJ1-2, the CDR3 gives the full variable domain: EPEVTQTPSHQVTQMGQEVILRCVPISNHLYFYWYRQILGQKVEFLVSFYNNEISEKSEIFDDQFSVERPDGSNFTLKIRSTKLEDSAMYFCASSEVGGHGYTFGSGTRLTVV.

The genes are TRBV19 and TRBJ1-2; the match to TRBD1 covers 7 bases. Germline V lookup: CDR1 LNHDA, CDR2 SQIVND (reference sequence). V lost 6 bases to trimming and J lost 6 bases; unmatched junction nucleotides: 4. This CDR3 has 12 amino acids. The CDR3 reads CASRTGKDGYTF. The DNA for the CDR3 is TGTGCCAGTAGGACAGGGAAGGATGGCTACACCTTC.

The rearrangement joins TRBV6-6 to TRBJ1-1; perhaps TRBD1 as D (6 bases). Germline loops: CDR1 MNHNY, CDR2 SVGAGI (reference sequence). CDR3 length equals 16 residues. Trimming cost V 6 bases and J 0 bases, with 17 bases left between them. The CDR3 nucleotides are TGTGCCAGCAGCCCGACAGGATGGGGCATGAACACTGAAGCTTTCTTT. Protein product: CASSPTGWGMNTEAFF.

The V call is TRBV11-1, the J call TRBJ2-2; 9 bases match TRBD2. The CDR3 extends over 15 amino acids. The J segment lost 6 bases and the V segment lost 6 bases, leaving 8 bases of the junction unmatched. Germline V gene data show CDR1 as SGHAT and CDR2 as FQDESV (reference sequence). This chain's CDR3 is CASSPYRGGAGELFF. CDR3 DNA: TGTGCCAGCAGTCCTTATCGCGGGGGGGCCGGGGAGCTGTTTTTT.

The chain combines TRBV5-1 with TRBJ2-1, with 7 positions matching TRBD1. Germline V gene sequence: CDR1 SGHRS, CDR2 YFSETQ. The CDR3 extends over 15 amino acids. J was trimmed by 4 bases and V by 2 bases; bases with no gene match: 6. CDR3 sequence: CASSFTPDRYNEQFF. The DNA of the CDR3 is TGCGCCAGCAGCTTCACTCCGGACAGGTACAATGAGCAGTTCTTC.

The chain is built from TRBV5-5 and TRBJ2-5; D is perhaps TRBD1 (5 bases). From germline, CDR1 is SGHKS and CDR2 YYEKEE (reference sequence). V was cut by 6 bases and J by 3 bases, with 15 bases left in between. The CDR3 is made up of 14 amino acids. As DNA, the CDR3 is TGTGCCAGCACCGAGACAGTCCCAAAAGAGACCCAGTACTTC. This codes for CASTETVPKETQYF.

The chain recombines TRBV6-1 with TRBJ1-5; 7 positions match TRBD1. Trimming took 3 bases from V and 1 from J; bases not matched to a gene: 6. Germline CDR1 is MNHNS and CDR2 is SASEGT. There are 16 residues in the CDR3. In nucleotides, the CDR3 is TGTGCCAGCAGTGACCGACAGGGATTGAGCAATCAGCCCCAGCATTTT. This gives the protein CASSDRQGLSNQPQHF.

This chain uses TRBV6-5 with TRBJ1-2; 7 positions match TRBD1. The junction had 3 bases not matched to a gene; V was cut back by 6 bases and J by 8 bases. The CDR3 is made up of 11 amino acids. Germline V CDR1 and CDR2: MNHEY, SVGAGI. The CDR3 DNA follows: TGTGCCAGCAGGACAGGGAGGGGCTACACCTTC. Translating gives CASRTGRGYTF.

This clone was seen a single time. The chain has TRBV28 and TRBJ1-1, with D perhaps matching TRBD1 (6 bases). This CDR3 contains 14 residues. Germline values: CDR1 MDHEN, CDR2 SYDVKM. V shed 8 bases and J shed 3 bases, with 16 bases lying between them. The CDR3 DNA follows: TGTGCCAGCCACGCACAGGGATTGGACACTGAAGCTTTCTTT. It encodes CASHAQGLDTEAFF.

The count of this clone is one. The V and J genes are TRBV4-1 and TRBJ1-2, with D perhaps TRBD1 (6 bases). CDR1 MGHRA and CDR2 YSYEKL come from the germline V gene. The CDR3 contains 14 residues. Trimming pared 1 base from V and 10 bases from J, leaving 16 bases between. The CDR3 loop reads CASSQAWGPGPYTF. The DNA for the CDR3 is TGCGCCAGCAGCCAAGCGTGGGGGCCGGGGCCCTACACCTTC.

The chain joins TRBV4-1 to TRBJ1-2; 8 bases are shared with TRBD1. Germline CDR1 MGHRA, CDR2 YSYEKL. The CDR3 is made up of 17 amino acids. Losses at the gene ends were 1 base for V and 5 bases for J; bases not matched to a gene: 12. CDR3 nucleotide sequence: TGCGCCAGCAGCCAAGCCCCGACAGGGGCGAGCCCTTATGGCTACACCTTC. The encoded protein is CASSQAPTGASPYGYTF.

This clone has only one observation. The V and J genes are TRBV6-5 and TRBJ1-4, with 7 positions matching TRBD1. The germline V gene encodes CDR1 MNHEY and CDR2 SVGAGI. J lost 5 bases, V lost 7 bases, and 10 bases had no gene match. The CDR3 runs 15 residues. The CDR3 DNA is TGTGCCAGCACACTTTCGGGACAGTTGAATGAAAAACTGTTTTTT. It translates to CASTLSGQLNEKLFF.

The chain joins TRBV9 to TRBJ2-3, with TRBD1 as a possible D gene (6 bases). Trimming took off 3 bases at V and 6 bases at J, with 14 bases between the two ends. The CDR3 runs to 14 residues. Per the germline V gene, CDR1 is SGDLS and CDR2 is YYNGEE. The CDR3 nucleotides read TGTGCCAGCAGCGCGTTCAGTGGGGGCGATACGCAGTATTTT. Translation: CASSAFSGGDTQYF. Variable domain in full (rest from reference TRBV9 and TRBJ2-3): DSGVTQTPKHLITATGQRVTLRCSPRSGDLSVYWYQQSLDQGLQFLIQYYNGEERAKGNILERFSAQQFPDLHSELNLSSLELGDSALYFCASSAFSGGDTQYFGPGTRLTVL.

V is TRBV6-6 and J is TRBJ1-5, with D uncertain. Looked up from germline, CDR1 is MNHNY and CDR2 is SVGAGI (reference sequence). The CDR3 covers 15 residues. V lost 6 bases and J lost 0, with 12 bases in between. In nucleotides, the CDR3 is TGTGCCAGCAGGGTACAGAGTCTTAGCAATCAGCCCCAGCATTTT. As protein: CASRVQSLSNQPQHF.

This clone was recorded only once. This chain uses TRBV6-5 with TRBJ1-5; D gene uncertain. The CDR3 runs 13 residues. V lost 7 bases, J lost 5 bases, and 12 bases lay in between. From germline, CDR1 is MNHEY and CDR2 SVGAGI. CDR3 sequence: CASKKEADQPQHF. The CDR3 DNA sequence: TGTGCCAGCAAGAAGGAGGCAGATCAGCCCCAGCATTTT.

The chain couples TRBV6-5 to TRBJ2-1, with D maybe TRBD2 (6 bases). The ends were cut back, 7 bases at V and 9 bases at J, with 19 bases in the middle. The CDR3 is 14 residues long. Germline CDR1 and CDR2: MNHEY and SVGAGI. The CDR3 here is CASTDGLPIGEQFF. In DNA form, the CDR3 reads TGTGCCAGCACGGACGGACTACCTATCGGTGAGCAGTTCTTC.

This sequence joins TRBV7-6 and TRBJ1-4; 9 positions match TRBD1. The CDR3 has 14 residues. Unmatched junction bases numbered 4, after V lost 3 bases and J lost 8 bases. Germline V gives CDR1 SGHVS, CDR2 FNYEAQ. The CDR3 here is CASSFGTGQEKLFF. The CDR3 DNA follows: TGTGCCAGCAGCTTCGGGACAGGGCAGGAAAAACTGTTTTTT.

The CDR3 loop is CASSMLQGDTEAFF. DNA for the CDR3: TGTGCCAGTAGTATGCTACAGGGAGACACTGAAGCTTTCTTT. This sequence joins TRBV19 and TRBJ1-1; TRBD1 might be the D (6 bases). CDR1 is LNHDA, CDR2 SQIVND, per germline (reference sequence). The CDR3 is 14 amino acids. The V end was cut by 3 bases, the J end by 3 bases, with 11 bases between.

The CDR3 here is CASSLLSSGQETQYF. In DNA form, the CDR3 reads TGCGCCAGCAGCTTGTTGTCTAGCGGGCAAGAGACCCAGTACTTC. V usage is TRBV5-1 and J usage is TRBJ2-5; TRBD2 aligns across 8 bases. There are 15 residues in the CDR3. The junction had 4 bases not matched to a gene; V was cut back by 1 base and J by 2 bases. Germline lookup yields CDR1 SGHRS and CDR2 YFSETQ.